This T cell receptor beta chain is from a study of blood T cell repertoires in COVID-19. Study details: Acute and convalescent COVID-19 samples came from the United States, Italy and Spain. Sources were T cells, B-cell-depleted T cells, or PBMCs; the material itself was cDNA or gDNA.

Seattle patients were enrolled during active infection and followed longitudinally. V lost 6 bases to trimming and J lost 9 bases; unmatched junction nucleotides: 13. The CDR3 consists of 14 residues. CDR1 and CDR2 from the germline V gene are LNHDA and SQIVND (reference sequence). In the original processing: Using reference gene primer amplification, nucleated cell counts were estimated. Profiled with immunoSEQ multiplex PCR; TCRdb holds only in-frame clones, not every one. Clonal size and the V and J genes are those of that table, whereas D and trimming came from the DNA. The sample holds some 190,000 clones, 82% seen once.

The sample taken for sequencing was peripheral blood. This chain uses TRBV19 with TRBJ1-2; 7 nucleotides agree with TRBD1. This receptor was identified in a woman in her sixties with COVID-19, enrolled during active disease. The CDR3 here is CASSTTGAGPSYTF. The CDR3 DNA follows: TGTGCCAGTAGCACCACAGGGGCCGGACCCAGCTACACCTTC.